What follows are 27 T cell receptor beta chains derived from one specimen sequenced in a study of cytomegalovirus exposure and HLA in healthy donors. Both 60 Vbeta primers and 13 Jbeta primers went into the PCR. Here immunoSEQ multiplex PCR was the method, and the copy in TCRdb shows in-frame clones only, minus some. Among approximately 100,000 clones listed, about 77% were seen once. The specimen was PBMCs. These receptors all stem from a woman younger than 35 in good health and CMV-seropositive.

The chain has TRBV2 and TRBJ2-5; no clear D. The CDR3 covers 12 residues. V dropped 2 bases and J dropped 4 bases, with 5 bases sitting between them. Germline assignment: CDR1 SNHLY and CDR2 FYNNEI. CDR3 coding DNA: TGTGCCAGCAGTGAAATAATAGAGACCCAGTACTTC. It encodes CASSEIIETQYF. Combining the CDR3 with reference TRBV2 and TRBJ2-5 gives the whole variable domain EPEVTQTPSHQVTQMGQEVILRCVPISNHLYFYWYRQILGQKVEFLVSFYNNEISEKSEIFDDQFSVERPDGSNFTLKIRSTKLEDSAMYFCASSEIIETQYFGPGTRLLVL.

This clone was observed a handful of times. The chain is built from TRBV4-1 and TRBJ2-1; 7 bases are shared with TRBD2. This CDR3 has 16 residues. V dropped 0 bases and J dropped 4; count of bases not matched to a gene: 6. The V gene's germline CDR1 is MGHRA and CDR2 YSYEKL. The CDR3 DNA reads TGCGCCAGCAGCCAAGAAACTAGCGCCCGTTACAATGAGCAGTTCTTC. It codes for CASSQETSARYNEQFF.

Remarks on this clone: Other DNA sequences of this sample code for an identical CDR3. V gene TRBV18 combines with J gene TRBJ1-4; 7 bases align to TRBD1. CDR3 length: 14 residues. After removal of 4 bases from V and 2 bases from J, the junction contained 1 base not matched to a gene. Germline loops: CDR1 KGHSH, CDR2 LQKENI. The CDR3 region has the DNA TGTGCCAGCTCACGAGGGGGCACTAATGAAAAACTGTTTTTT. Protein sequence: CASSRGGTNEKLFF.

The chain carries TRBV7-2 and TRBJ1-1; D is unresolved. This CDR3 is built from 12 residues. Per germline, CDR1 SGHTA and CDR2 FQGNSA. Trimming took off 5 bases at V and 4 bases at J, with 8 bases between the two ends. CDR3 protein: CASSRHATEAFF. The DNA of the CDR3 is TGTGCCAGCAGCCGACACGCCACTGAAGCTTTCTTT.

This clone was observed a single time. V gene TRBV29-1 combines with J gene TRBJ1-5; 8 bases align to TRBD1. Germline-derived CDR1 and CDR2 are SQVTM and ANQGSEA. The CDR3 covers 12 residues. V shed 5 bases and J 6 bases; nucleotides not matched to a gene: 3. The CDR3 DNA reads TGCAGCGTTCAGGGGGCCGGTCAGCCCCAGCATTTT. This encodes CSVQGAGQPQHF. The whole variable domain, remainder taken from reference TRBV29-1 and TRBJ1-5, is SAVISQKPSRDICQRGTSLTIQCQVDSQVTMMFWYRQQPGQSLTLIATANQGSEATYESGFVIDKFPISRPNLTFSTLTVSNMSPEDSSIYLCSVQGAGQPQHFGDGTRLSIL.

This clone was found a few times. The V call is TRBV5-4, the J call TRBJ2-3; 11 nucleotides match TRBD2. J lost 5 bases, V lost 3 bases, and 8 bases had no gene match. Germline V gene lookup returns CDR1 SGHNT and CDR2 YYREEE (reference sequence). This CDR3 contains 16 residues. CDR3 DNA: TGTGCCAGCAGCTCTTTAGCGGGGGGGCCTCAAGATACGCAGTATTTT. Translation gives CASSSLAGGPQDTQYF.

This chain uses TRBV7-9 with TRBJ1-1, with 7 bases lining up with TRBD1. The CDR3 is 13 amino acids. Trimming took 5 bases from V and 11 from J; bases not matched to a gene: 11. CDR1 and CDR2 from the germline V gene are SEHNR and FQNEAQ (reference sequence). The CDR3: CASSPETGLRAFF. CDR3 coding DNA: TGTGCCAGCAGCCCTGAGACAGGGTTGAGGGCTTTCTTT.

The chain combines TRBV2 with TRBJ1-2, with unresolved D. V lost 3 bases to trimming and J lost 4 bases, with 12 bases between them. CDR1 and CDR2 from the germline V gene are SNHLY and FYNNEI. The CDR3 is made up of 14 amino acids. The CDR3 reads CASSDESFLYGYTF. Written as DNA, the CDR3 is TGTGCCAGCAGTGATGAGTCATTTCTCTATGGCTACACCTTC.

This clone was counted only a few times. The chain links TRBV5-4 to TRBJ1-2; tentative D call: TRBD1 (5 bases). Germline-derived CDR1 and CDR2 are SGHNT and YYREEE (reference sequence). The length of the CDR3 is 12 residues. The ends were cut back, 5 bases at V and 5 bases at J, with 10 bases in the middle. The CDR3 DNA is TGTGCCAGCAGTGGACACCCATATGGCTACACCTTC. It encodes CASSGHPYGYTF. The full variable domain, completed using reference TRBV5-4 and TRBJ1-2, is ETGVTQSPTHLIKTRGQQVTLRCSSQSGHNTVSWYQQALGQGPQFIFQYYREEENGRGNFPPRFSGLQFPNYSSELNVNALELDDSALYLCASSGHPYGYTFGSGTRLTVV.

This chain links TRBV28 with TRBJ2-5; D perhaps matches TRBD1 (5 bases). The CDR3 runs to 16 residues. V gave up 5 bases and J gave up 9 bases, with 25 bases separating them. Germline loops: CDR1 MDHEN, CDR2 SYDVKM. CDR3: CASSDSRVIGPKPQYF. The CDR3 region has the DNA TGTGCCAGCAGTGACTCCAGGGTAATTGGTCCGAAGCCCCAGTACTTC.

This clone came up a few times. The CDR3 DNA follows: TGTGCTAGTGGCTCCGGGACAGGCCTATACAATGAGCAGTTCTTC. Translated, it gives CASGSGTGLYNEQFF. The V and J genes are TRBV12-5 and TRBJ2-1, with TRBD1 identical over 8 bases. V lost 6 bases and J lost 4; bases outside the gene matches: 8. CDR1 LGHNT and CDR2 FRNRAP come from the germline V gene. The CDR3 length is 15 residues.

The chain uses TRBV2 and TRBJ2-1; 7 nucleotides align to TRBD2. The CDR3 length is 15 residues. Germline V gene data show CDR1 as SNHLY and CDR2 as FYNNEI. V lost 4 bases to trimming and J lost 4 bases; unmatched junction nucleotides: 7. The CDR3 reads CASSVREGPYNEQFF. The DNA for the CDR3 is TGTGCCAGCAGTGTAAGGGAGGGCCCATACAATGAGCAGTTCTTC.

The chain has TRBV2 and TRBJ1-3, with no clear D. The germline gives CDR1 SNHLY, CDR2 FYNNEI. V was shortened by 5 bases and J by 0 bases, with 8 bases between the two germline ends. The CDR3 sequence is 14 residues long. This chain's CDR3 is CASSLEDSGNTIYF. The CDR3 region has the DNA TGTGCCAGCAGTTTGGAGGACTCTGGAAACACCATATATTTT.

This clone has just one count. CDR3 residues: CASSFPMTGPTEAFF. CDR3 sequence (DNA): TGTGCCAGCAGCTTCCCGATGACAGGGCCCACTGAAGCTTTCTTT. The chain carries TRBV7-2 and TRBJ1-1, with 7 bases aligning to TRBD1. The CDR3 totals 15 residues. Trimming cost V 3 bases and J 4 bases; bases outside gene matches: 8. CDR1 is SGHTA, CDR2 FQGNSA, per germline.

The chain joins TRBV19 to TRBJ2-3; 8 nucleotides align to TRBD2. This CDR3 has 14 residues. The germline V gene encodes CDR1 LNHDA and CDR2 SQIVND (reference sequence). J gave up 4 bases and V 6 bases, and 6 bases lay outside the gene matches. The CDR3 nucleotides are TGTGCCAGTAGATTAGCGGGAAGGCCAGATACGCAGTATTTT. Its protein is CASRLAGRPDTQYF.

The genes are TRBV7-2 and TRBJ1-1; D remains ambiguous. V was trimmed by 3 bases and J by 0 bases, leaving 11 bases between them. CDR3 size: 15 residues. Germline V gene data show CDR1 as SGHTA and CDR2 as FQGNSA. DNA for the CDR3: TGTGCCAGCAGCTTCGTTGGCTGGCTGAACACTGAAGCTTTCTTT. Protein product: CASSFVGWLNTEAFF. Supplemented by reference TRBV7-2 and TRBJ1-1, the full variable domain reads GAGVSQSPSNKVTEKGKDVELRCDPISGHTALYWYRQSLGQGLEFLIYFQGNSAPDKSGLPSDRFSAERTGGSVSTLTIQRTQQEDSAVYLCASSFVGWLNTEAFFGQGTRLTVV.

The rearrangement uses TRBV7-9 and TRBJ2-1; 7 nucleotides line up with TRBD1. Trimming took 5 bases from V and 7 from J; bases not matched to a gene: 8. The V gene's germline CDR1 is SEHNR and CDR2 FQNEAQ (reference sequence). The CDR3 has 14 amino acids. CDR3 sequence: CASSPPGTANEQFF. The CDR3 nucleotides are TGTGCCAGCAGCCCCCCCGGGACAGCTAATGAGCAGTTCTTC.

This clone was seen only once. The V and J genes are TRBV11-2 and TRBJ2-7; 7 positions agree with TRBD1. Germline values: CDR1 SGHAT, CDR2 FQNNGV. The CDR3 has 15 residues. Trimming removed 3 bases from V and 7 bases from J; junction bases left unmatched: 12. The CDR3 DNA follows: TGTGCCAGCAGCTTTGGGACAGTCTACGTCATGGAGCAGTACTTC. It codes for CASSFGTVYVMEQYF. Based on the CDR3 plus reference TRBV11-2 and TRBJ2-7, the full variable domain is EAGVAQSPRYKIIEKRQSVAFWCNPISGHATLYWYQQILGQGPKLLIQFQNNGVVDDSQLPKDRFSAERLKGVDSTLKIQPAKLEDSAVYLCASSFGTVYVMEQYFGPGTRLTVT.

The chain uses TRBV7-2 and TRBJ1-5; 7 bases map to TRBD1. Trimming took 2 bases from V and 3 from J; bases not matched to a gene: 4. Per the germline V gene, CDR1 is SGHTA and CDR2 is FQGNSA. The CDR3 runs 15 residues. The CDR3 nucleotides read TGTGCCAGCAGCTTATCGGGGACAGTCAATCAGCCCCAGCATTTT. The encoded protein is CASSLSGTVNQPQHF.

This clone was picked up one time. This chain connects TRBV28 to TRBJ1-1; 9 nucleotides line up with TRBD1. The CDR3 sequence is 16 residues long. From germline, CDR1 is MDHEN and CDR2 SYDVKM. Trimming took 1 base from V and 9 from J; bases not matched to a gene: 12. CDR3 protein: CASSLFWPRDRVKAFF. The DNA of the CDR3 is TGTGCCAGCAGTTTATTTTGGCCCCGGGACAGGGTGAAAGCTTTCTTT.

This clone was seen only a few times. V is TRBV5-1 and J is TRBJ1-3; a weak D match, TRBD1 (5 bases). This CDR3 has 16 residues. The germline CDR1 and CDR2 sequences are SGHRS and YFSETQ. The V gene lost 4 bases and the J gene lost 1 base, with 15 bases spanning the gap. CDR3 nucleotides: TGCGCCAGCAGCCCCCCCCAGGGAGGGTCTGGAAACACCATATATTTT. Translation: CASSPPQGGSGNTIYF.

The chain employs TRBV5-1 and TRBJ1-1; 7 bases are a match to TRBD1. CDR1 is SGHRS and CDR2 is YFSETQ in the germline V gene. V lost 0 bases to trimming and J lost 1 base; unmatched junction nucleotides: 9. The CDR3 covers 17 residues. In nucleotides, the CDR3 is TGCGCCAGCAGCTTGGCTCGAGGGACAGATCAGAACACTGAAGCTTTCTTT. It specifies CASSLARGTDQNTEAFF.

The table lists this clone with a few counts. The rearrangement links TRBV7-6 to TRBJ2-3; possible D gene TRBD2, 5 bases. Deletions cut 5 bases from V and 6 bases from J, with 18 bases between. This CDR3 has 15 residues. Germline V lookup: CDR1 SGHVS, CDR2 FNYEAQ. CDR3 sequence (DNA): TGTGCCAGCAGCCCTGTCGGTCAAAGAGGGGATACGCAGTATTTT. This translates into CASSPVGQRGDTQYF.

This clone was observed once. The chain combines TRBV5-1 with TRBJ2-3, with 7 bases lining up with TRBD1. The V and J ends lost 3 bases and 2 bases, in that order; junction bases with no gene match: 6. Germline CDR1 reads SGHRS; CDR2 reads YFSETQ. The CDR3 loop spans 15 amino acids. CDR3: CASSSKTGPTDTQYF. The CDR3 DNA follows: TGCGCCAGCAGCTCAAAGACAGGGCCCACAGATACGCAGTATTTT.

The CDR3 coding sequence is TGCGCCAGCAGCCAAGGAGGGACAGCACACTCTGGAAACACCATATATTTT. This sequence encodes CASSQGGTAHSGNTIYF. V usage is TRBV5-1 and J usage is TRBJ1-3, with 7 bases matching TRBD1. This CDR3 comprises 17 residues. Trimming at V came to 4 bases and at J to 0 bases, leaving 10 bases not matched to a gene. Germline V CDR1 and CDR2: SGHRS, YFSETQ.

Points on this clone: At one of its ends the junction is not consistent with the germline gene, which may arise from a read error. The genes are TRBV7-7 and TRBJ2-5, with a weak D call TRBD2 (6 bases). CDR1 and CDR2 (germline): SSHAT, FNYEAQ (reference sequence). The CDR3 extends over 14 amino acids. The chain's CDR3 is CASSLDGSQETQYF. For the CDR3, the DNA is TGTGCTAGCAGCTTAGACGGGAGCCAAGAGACCCAGTACTTC.

The V call is TRBV2, the J call TRBJ1-3; no clear D gene. Trimming left V 7 bases short and J 1 base short, with 8 bases between. The CDR3 has 13 amino acids. Germline V gives CDR1 SNHLY, CDR2 FYNNEI. In nucleotides, the CDR3 is TGTGCCAGCAAGGAGGTTTCTGGAAACACCATATATTTT. This sequence encodes CASKEVSGNTIYF.